This entry features one TCR beta chain sequence. Its specificity is unknown. V gave up 2 bases and J gave up 2 bases, with 16 bases separating them. The CDR3 contains 16 residues. The germline V gene has CDR1 SGHRS and CDR2 YFSETQ. Profiling relied on immunoSEQ multiplex PCR, and the TCRdb table lists in-frame clones only, not all of them. Here the sample spans about 110,000 clones, around 94% being singletons. This record comes from a study of T cell responses to AZD1222 COVID-19 vaccine. Study results and caveats: Possibly, clonal diversity was underestimated; donors were largely white British and included more females. It was only a handful of AZD1222 recipients who were seropositive at baseline.

J is TRBJ1-2 and V is TRBV5-1; D is undetermined. The sample in question was peripheral blood, obtained on day 0 of AZD1222 vaccination. The sequence was collected from an adult in good health. Here the CDR3 reads CASSFMNGRANYGYTF. The DNA of the CDR3 is TGCGCCAGCAGCTTCATGAACGGACGAGCCAACTATGGCTACACCTTC.